The rows below give T cell receptor beta chains drawn from one sample of a study of post-analysis software for immune sequencing data. Each CDR3 protein gets one entry after TCRdb re-called the PCR reads with MiXCR. The sample yields under 900,000 distinct CDR3 sequences, around 53% seen once. The material sequenced was blood. These receptor sequences come from a girl under 18 with multiple sclerosis. CDR3s include the opening cysteine and the closing phenylalanine or tryptophan. The order of the fields is CDR3 protein, CDR3 DNA, J gene, D gene, clone size, V gene. D genes are given only for firm matches. Not all rows give a size; the values are once, few, many and, for expanded clones, a class.

CSVGQGNQPQHF TGCAGCGTTGGCCAGGGGAATCAGCCCCAGCATTTT TRBJ1-5 NA many TRBV29-1
CASTRWAGAQETQYF TGTGCCAGCACCCGCTGGGCAGGAGCTCAAGAGACCCAGTACTTC TRBJ2-5 NA few TRBV7-9
CASSLGQADGYTF TGTGCCAGCAGCTTAGGACAGGCAGATGGCTACACCTTC TRBJ1-2 NA NA TRBV7-9
CASSLLASWRVEKLFF TGTGCCAGCAGTTTATTGGCGAGTTGGCGGGTTGAAAAACTGTTTTTT TRBJ1-4 NA NA TRBV27
CASSLFAGTEAFF TGTGCCAGCAGCTTATTTGCTGGCACTGAAGCTTTCTTT TRBJ1-1 NA NA TRBV7-9
CASRAGSYEQYF TGTGCCAGCAGGGCAGGGTCCTACGAGCAGTACTTC TRBJ2-7 NA NA TRBV2
CASVQRVLSYEQYF TGTGCTAGTGTCCAGAGGGTCCTCTCCTACGAGCAGTACTTC TRBJ2-7 NA NA TRBV12-5
CASSFLGRLNTEAFF TGTGCCAGCAGTTTCCTGGGGCGCCTAAACACTGAAGCTTTCTTT TRBJ1-1 NA NA TRBV12-3/TRBV12-4
CSAWDRSTDTQYF TGCAGTGCTTGGGACAGAAGCACAGATACGCAGTATTTT TRBJ2-3 TRBD1 NA TRBV20-1
CASMAILSLTPLHF TGTGCCAGCATGGCGATCCTGTCCCTGACACCCCTCCACTTT TRBJ1-6 NA few TRBV6-1
CAISFSEAYEQYF TGTGCCATCTCGTTCTCGGAGGCCTACGAGCAGTACTTC TRBJ2-7 NA few TRBV10-3
CSARYEKLFF TGCAGTGCTAGATACGAAAAACTGTTTTTT TRBJ1-4 NA few TRBV20-1
CASSRQGSSTGELFF TGTGCCAGCTCCAGACAGGGTAGTTCCACCGGGGAGCTGTTTTTT TRBJ2-2 TRBD1 NA TRBV7-3
CASKTYQGDNYGYTF TGTGCCAGCAAAACCTACCAGGGCGACAACTATGGCTACACCTTC TRBJ1-2 NA few TRBV27
CASSNARDTQYF TGTGCCAGCAGCAACGCTCGCGATACGCAGTATTTT TRBJ2-3 NA NA TRBV21-1
CATSDSWSQYNEQFF TGTGCCACCAGTGATTCATGGTCACAGTACAATGAGCAGTTCTTC TRBJ2-1 NA NA TRBV24-1
CAIRDLGSTDTQYF TGTGCCATCCGGGACTTGGGGTCCACAGATACGCAGTATTTT TRBJ2-3 NA few TRBV10-3
CASSVRTANYGYTF TGTGCCAGCAGTGTCAGGACAGCTAACTATGGCTACACCTTC TRBJ1-2 NA few TRBV6-1
CAIQGLAGESSYNEQYF TGTGCCATCCAGGGACTAGCGGGGGAGAGCTCCTACAATGAGCAGTACTTC TRBJ2-7 TRBD2 NA TRBV7-7
CASSQGLSQETQYF TGCGCCAGCAGCCAGGGGCTTTCCCAAGAGACCCAGTACTTC TRBJ2-5 NA few TRBV5-1
CASSSPSSGGSYNEQFF TGCGCCAGCAGCTCCCCTAGTAGCGGGGGCTCCTACAATGAGCAGTTCTTC TRBJ2-1 TRBD2 NA TRBV5-1
CSAPRTGGFDEQYF TGCAGTGCTCCCAGGACAGGGGGTTTCGACGAGCAGTACTTC TRBJ2-7 TRBD1 NA TRBV20-1
CASSLVAGGVWEQFF TGTGCCAGCAGCTTAGTGGCGGGAGGGGTATGGGAGCAGTTCTTC TRBJ2-1 TRBD2 NA TRBV11-2
CASSSAGASVETQYF TGTGCCAGCAGCTCAGCGGGGGCCTCAGTTGAGACCCAGTACTTC TRBJ2-5 TRBD2 once TRBV7-2
CASSPDPTLSPTDTQYF TGCGCCAGCAGCCCGGACCCCACGCTCAGCCCCACAGATACGCAGTATTTT TRBJ2-3 NA NA TRBV5-1
CASSSARDRAPYEQYF TGTGCCAGCAGCTCCGCACGGGACAGGGCCCCCTACGAGCAGTACTTC TRBJ2-7 TRBD1 few TRBV12-3/TRBV12-4
CASSSRLSTDTQYF TGCGCCAGCAGCTCCAGGCTAAGCACAGATACGCAGTATTTT TRBJ2-3 NA few TRBV5-1
CASSRGAGGAGANVLTF TGCGCCAGCAGCCGGGGCGCTGGGGGCGCTGGGGCCAACGTCCTGACTTTC TRBJ2-6 NA NA TRBV4-1
CSVSRDRTPYEQYF TGCAGCGTTTCCCGGGACAGGACACCCTACGAGCAGTACTTC TRBJ2-7 TRBD1 NA TRBV29-1